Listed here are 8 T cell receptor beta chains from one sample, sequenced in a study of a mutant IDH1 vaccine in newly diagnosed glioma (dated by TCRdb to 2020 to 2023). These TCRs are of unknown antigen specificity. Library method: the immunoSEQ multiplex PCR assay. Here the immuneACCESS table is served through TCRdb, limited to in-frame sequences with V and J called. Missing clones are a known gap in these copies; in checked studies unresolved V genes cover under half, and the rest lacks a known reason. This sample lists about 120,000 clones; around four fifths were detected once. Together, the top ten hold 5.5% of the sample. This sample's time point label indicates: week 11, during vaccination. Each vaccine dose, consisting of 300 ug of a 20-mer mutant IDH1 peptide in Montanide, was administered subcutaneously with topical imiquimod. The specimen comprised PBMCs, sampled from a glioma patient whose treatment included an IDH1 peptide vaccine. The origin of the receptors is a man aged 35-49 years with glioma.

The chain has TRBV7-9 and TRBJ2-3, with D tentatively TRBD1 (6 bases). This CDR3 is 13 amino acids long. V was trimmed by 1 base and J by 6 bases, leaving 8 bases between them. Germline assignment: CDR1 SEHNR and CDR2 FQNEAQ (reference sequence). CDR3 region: CASSLGQGDTQYF. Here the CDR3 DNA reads TGTGCCAGCAGCTTAGGCCAGGGGGATACGCAGTATTTT.

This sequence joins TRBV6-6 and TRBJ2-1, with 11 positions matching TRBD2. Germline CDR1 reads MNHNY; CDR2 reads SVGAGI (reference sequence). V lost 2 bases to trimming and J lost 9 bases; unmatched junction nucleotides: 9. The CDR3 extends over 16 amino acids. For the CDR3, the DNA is TGTGCCAGCAGTTACGGGGGGACTAGCGGACGGGGTGAGCAGTTCTTC. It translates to CASSYGGTSGRGEQFF.

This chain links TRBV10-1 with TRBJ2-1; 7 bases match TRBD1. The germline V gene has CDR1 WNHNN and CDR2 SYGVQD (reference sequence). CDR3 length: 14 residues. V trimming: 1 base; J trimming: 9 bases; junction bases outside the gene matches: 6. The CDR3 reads CASSELRGRGEQFF. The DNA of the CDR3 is TGCGCCAGCAGTGAGTTGAGGGGGCGCGGTGAGCAGTTCTTC.

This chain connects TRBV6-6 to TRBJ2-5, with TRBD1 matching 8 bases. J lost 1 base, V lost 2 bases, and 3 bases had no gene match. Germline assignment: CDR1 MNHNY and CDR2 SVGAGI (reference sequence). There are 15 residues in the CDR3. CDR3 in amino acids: CASSYPTGVQETQYF. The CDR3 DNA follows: TGTGCCAGCAGTTACCCGACAGGGGTCCAAGAGACCCAGTACTTC.

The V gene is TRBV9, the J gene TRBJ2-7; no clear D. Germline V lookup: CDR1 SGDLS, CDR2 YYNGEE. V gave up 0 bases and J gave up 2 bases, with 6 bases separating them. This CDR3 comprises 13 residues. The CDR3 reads CASSVGSPYEQYF. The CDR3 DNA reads TGTGCCAGCAGCGTAGGGTCCCCCTACGAGCAGTACTTC. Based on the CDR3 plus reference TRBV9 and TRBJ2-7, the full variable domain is DSGVTQTPKHLITATGQRVTLRCSPRSGDLSVYWYQQSLDQGLQFLIQYYNGEERAKGNILERFSAQQFPDLHSELNLSSLELGDSALYFCASSVGSPYEQYFGPGTRLTVT.

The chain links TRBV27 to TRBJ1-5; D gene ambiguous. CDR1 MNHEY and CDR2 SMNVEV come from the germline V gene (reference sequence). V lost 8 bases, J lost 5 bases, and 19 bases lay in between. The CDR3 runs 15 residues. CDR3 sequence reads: CASSFSHPGYQPQHF. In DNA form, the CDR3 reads TGTGCCAGCTCGTTCTCGCATCCGGGATATCAGCCCCAGCATTTT.

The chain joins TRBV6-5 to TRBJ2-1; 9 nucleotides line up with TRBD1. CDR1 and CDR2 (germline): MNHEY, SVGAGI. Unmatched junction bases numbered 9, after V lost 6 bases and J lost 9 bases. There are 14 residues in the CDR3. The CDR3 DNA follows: TGTGCCAGCAGCCTGGGACAGGGAATAGGTGAGCAGTTCTTC. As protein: CASSLGQGIGEQFF.

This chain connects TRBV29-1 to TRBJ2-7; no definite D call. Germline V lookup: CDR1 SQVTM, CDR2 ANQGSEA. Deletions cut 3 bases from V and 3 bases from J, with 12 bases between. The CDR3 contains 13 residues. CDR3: CSVENSGHYEQYF. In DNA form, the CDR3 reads TGCAGCGTTGAGAACAGTGGGCACTACGAGCAGTACTTC.